This T cell receptor beta chain was recorded in a study of CD8+CD57+ T cells in acquired aplastic anemia. Sequenced patients had shown CD8+CD57+ cell expansion by flow cytometry. TCR beta VDJ combinations and CDR3 sequences were profiled from genomic DNA. TCRdb reprocessed the reads via MiXCR and lists one record per CDR3 protein. Among 120,000 or so distinct CDR3 sequences listed, under 60% were seen once. Germline CDR1 reads SGHTA; CDR2 reads FQGNSA. The CDR3 is made up of 14 amino acids. J lost 5 bases, V lost 2 bases, and 2 bases had no gene match. This clonotype has a handful of counts. Its antigen is unidentified. A much larger clone lies a single base off, so this may be a read error. Study-wide findings and caveats: Patients and controls shared approximately 28 CD8+ CDR3 sequences.

The chain has TRBV7-2 and TRBJ2-5; 10 positions match TRBD2. Material: sorted CD4+, CD8+, or CD8+CD57+ T cells (not recorded which) from PBMCs. This receptor was identified in a human donor with aplastic anemia. The CDR3 spells CASSLPAGGETQYF. In DNA, the CDR3 is TGTGCCAGCAGCTTACCAGCGGGGGGGGAGACCCAGTACTTC. Drawing the rest from reference TRBV7-2 and TRBJ2-5, the complete variable domain is GAGVSQSPSNKVTEKGKDVELRCDPISGHTALYWYRQSLGQGLEFLIYFQGNSAPDKSGLPSDRFSAERTGGSVSTLTIQRTQQEDSAVYLCASSLPAGGETQYFGPGTRLLVL.